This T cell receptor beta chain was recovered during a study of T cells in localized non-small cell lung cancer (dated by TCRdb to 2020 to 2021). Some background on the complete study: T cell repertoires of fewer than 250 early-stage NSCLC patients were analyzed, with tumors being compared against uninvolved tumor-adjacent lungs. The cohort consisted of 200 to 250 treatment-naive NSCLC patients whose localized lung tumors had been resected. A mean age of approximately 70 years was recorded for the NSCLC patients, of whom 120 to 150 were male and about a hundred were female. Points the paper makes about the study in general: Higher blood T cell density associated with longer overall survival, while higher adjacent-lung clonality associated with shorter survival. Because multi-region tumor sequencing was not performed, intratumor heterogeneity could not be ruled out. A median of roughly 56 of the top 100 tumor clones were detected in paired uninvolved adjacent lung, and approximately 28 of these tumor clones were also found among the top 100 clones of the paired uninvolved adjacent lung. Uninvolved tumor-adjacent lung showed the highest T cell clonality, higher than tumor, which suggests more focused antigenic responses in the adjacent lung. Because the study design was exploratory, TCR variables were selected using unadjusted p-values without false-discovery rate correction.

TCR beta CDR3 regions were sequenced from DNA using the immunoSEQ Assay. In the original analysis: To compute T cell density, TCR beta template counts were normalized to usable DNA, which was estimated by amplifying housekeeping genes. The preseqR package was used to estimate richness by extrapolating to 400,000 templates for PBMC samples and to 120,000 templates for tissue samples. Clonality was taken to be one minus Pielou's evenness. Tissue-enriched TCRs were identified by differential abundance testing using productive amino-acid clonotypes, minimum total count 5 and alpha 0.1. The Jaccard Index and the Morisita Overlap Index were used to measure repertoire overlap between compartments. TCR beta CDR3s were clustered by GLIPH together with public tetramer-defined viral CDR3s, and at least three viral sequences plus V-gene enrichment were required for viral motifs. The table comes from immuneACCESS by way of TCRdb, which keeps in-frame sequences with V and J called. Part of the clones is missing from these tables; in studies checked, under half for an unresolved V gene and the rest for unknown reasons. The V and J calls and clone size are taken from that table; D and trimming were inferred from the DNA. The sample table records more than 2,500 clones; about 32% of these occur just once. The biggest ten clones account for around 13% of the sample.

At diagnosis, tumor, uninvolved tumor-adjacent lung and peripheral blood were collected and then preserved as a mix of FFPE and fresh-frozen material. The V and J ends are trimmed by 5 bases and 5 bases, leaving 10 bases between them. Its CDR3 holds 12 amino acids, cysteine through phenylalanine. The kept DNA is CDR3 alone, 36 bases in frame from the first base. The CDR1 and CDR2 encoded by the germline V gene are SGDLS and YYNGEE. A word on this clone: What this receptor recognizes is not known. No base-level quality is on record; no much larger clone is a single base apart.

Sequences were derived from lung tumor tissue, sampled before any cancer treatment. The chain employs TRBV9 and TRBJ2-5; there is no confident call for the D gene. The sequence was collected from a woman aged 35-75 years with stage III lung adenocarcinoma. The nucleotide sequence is TGTGCCAGCAGGCCCTCAGCGGAGACCCAGTACTTC. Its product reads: CASRPSAETQYF.